This T cell receptor beta chain was sequenced during a study of T cell responses to AZD1222 COVID-19 vaccine. Study-level results: It was only after the peak T cell response that any repertoires were sampled. In a largely white British group with more females than males, clonal diversity was possibly underestimated.

Data came from immunoSEQ multiplex PCR; TCRdb stores just in-frame clones and leaves some out. The data contain about 54,000 clones, 89% of them seen just once; the ten biggest clones take up about 14%. Turning to this clone: Its antigen is not known.

The germline gives CDR1 SGHNT, CDR2 YENEEA. V was pared by 5 bases and J by 2 bases, with 12 bases between. The CDR3 is 14 amino acids. Second doses at about 4 or about 12 weeks were pooled. V is TRBV11-3 and J is TRBJ1-2, with unresolved D. This clonotype originated in an adult who received the AZD1222 COVID-19 vaccine. Source: peripheral blood, taken 28 days after the second AZD1222 dose. The CDR3 is CASSARLGNYGYTF. As DNA, the CDR3 is TGTGCCAGCAGCGCCCGGTTGGGGAACTATGGCTACACCTTC.